The T cell receptor (beta chain) described here comes from a study of identical twins. Study results and caveats: Without tracking the same donors, conclusions rested on cross-sectional statistical analysis.

From the 5' RACE reads, TCRdb called clonotypes with MiXCR, one entry per CDR3 protein. The table includes 430,000 or so distinct CDR3 sequences, 24% detected once. This clonotype appeared a few times. Antigen specificity is unknown. Germline CDR1 reads ENHRY; CDR2 reads SYGVKD. The CDR3 has 14 amino acids. Trimming removed 7 bases from V and 0 bases from J, with 11 bases in between. The same data also contributed to another study, on T cells expressing NK-cell markers. This second study says: Obtained from sorted CD3+CD56+NKG2C+, CD3+CD56+NKG2C- and CD3+CD56-NKG2C+ T cells were the TCR beta repertoires.

This chain joins TRBV10-3 and TRBJ2-3; a weak D match, TRBD2 (6 bases). The sequencing sample was made of CD4+ T cells sorted from blood. This clonotype was obtained from a woman aged 18 to 35 in good health. CDR3 in amino acids: CAINGGSSTDTQYF. DNA for the CDR3: TGTGCCATCAATGGGGGGTCTAGCACAGATACGCAGTATTTT.